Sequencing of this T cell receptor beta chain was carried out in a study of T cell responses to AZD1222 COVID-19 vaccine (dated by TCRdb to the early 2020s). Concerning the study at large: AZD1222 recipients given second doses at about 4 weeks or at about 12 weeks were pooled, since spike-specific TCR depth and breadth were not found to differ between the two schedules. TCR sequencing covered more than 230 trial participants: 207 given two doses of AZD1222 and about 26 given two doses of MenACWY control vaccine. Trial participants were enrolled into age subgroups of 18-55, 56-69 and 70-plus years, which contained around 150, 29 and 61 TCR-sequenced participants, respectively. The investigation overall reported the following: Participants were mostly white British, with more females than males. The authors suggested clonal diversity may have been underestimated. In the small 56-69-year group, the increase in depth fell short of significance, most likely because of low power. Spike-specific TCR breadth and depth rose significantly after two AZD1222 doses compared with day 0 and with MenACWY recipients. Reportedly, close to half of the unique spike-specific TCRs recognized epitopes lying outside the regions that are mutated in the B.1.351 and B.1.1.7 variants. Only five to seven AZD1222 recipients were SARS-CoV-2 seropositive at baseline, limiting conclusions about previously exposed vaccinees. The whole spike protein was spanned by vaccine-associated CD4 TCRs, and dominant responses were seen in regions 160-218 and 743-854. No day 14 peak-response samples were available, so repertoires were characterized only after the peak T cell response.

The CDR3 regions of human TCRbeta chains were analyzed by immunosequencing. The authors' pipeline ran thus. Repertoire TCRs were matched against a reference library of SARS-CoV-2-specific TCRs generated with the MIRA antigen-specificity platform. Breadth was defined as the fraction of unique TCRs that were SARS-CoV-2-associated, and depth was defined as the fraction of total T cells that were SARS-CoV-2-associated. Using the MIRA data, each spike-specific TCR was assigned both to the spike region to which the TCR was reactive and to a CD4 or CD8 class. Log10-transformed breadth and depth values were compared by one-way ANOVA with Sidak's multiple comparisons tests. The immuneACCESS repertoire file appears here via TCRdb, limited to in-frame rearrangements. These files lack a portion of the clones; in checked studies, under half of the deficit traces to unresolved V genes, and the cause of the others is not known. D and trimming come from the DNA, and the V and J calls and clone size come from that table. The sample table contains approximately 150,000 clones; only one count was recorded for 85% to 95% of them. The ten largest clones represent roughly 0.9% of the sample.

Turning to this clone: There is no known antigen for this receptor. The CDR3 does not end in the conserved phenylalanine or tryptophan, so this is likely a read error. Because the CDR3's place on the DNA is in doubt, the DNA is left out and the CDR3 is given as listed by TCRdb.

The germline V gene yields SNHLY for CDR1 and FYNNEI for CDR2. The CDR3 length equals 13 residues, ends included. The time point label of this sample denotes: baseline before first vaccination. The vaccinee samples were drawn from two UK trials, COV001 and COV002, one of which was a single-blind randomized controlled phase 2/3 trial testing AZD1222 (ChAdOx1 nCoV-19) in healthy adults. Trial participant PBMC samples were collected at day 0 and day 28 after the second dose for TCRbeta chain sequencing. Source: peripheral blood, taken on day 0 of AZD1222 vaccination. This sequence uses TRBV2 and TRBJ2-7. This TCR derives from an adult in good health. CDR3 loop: CASQDYPGARVAI.